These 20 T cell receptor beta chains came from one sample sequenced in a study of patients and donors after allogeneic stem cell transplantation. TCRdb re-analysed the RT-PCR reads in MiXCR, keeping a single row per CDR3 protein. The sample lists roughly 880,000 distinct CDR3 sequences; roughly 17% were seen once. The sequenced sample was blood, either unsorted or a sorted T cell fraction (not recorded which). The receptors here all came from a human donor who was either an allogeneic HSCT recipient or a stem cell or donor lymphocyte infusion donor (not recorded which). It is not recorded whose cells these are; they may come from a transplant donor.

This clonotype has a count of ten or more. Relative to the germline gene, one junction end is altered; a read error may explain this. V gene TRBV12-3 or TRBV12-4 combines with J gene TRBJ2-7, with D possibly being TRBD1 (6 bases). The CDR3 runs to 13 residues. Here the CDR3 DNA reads TGTGCCAGCAGTTTAGAACCCGACAGGCTCAGACACTTC. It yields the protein CASSLEPDRLRHF.

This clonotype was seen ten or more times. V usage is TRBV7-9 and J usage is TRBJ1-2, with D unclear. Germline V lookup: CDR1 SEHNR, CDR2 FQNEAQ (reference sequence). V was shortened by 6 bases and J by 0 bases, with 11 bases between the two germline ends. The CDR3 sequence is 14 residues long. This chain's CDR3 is CASSPLPANYGYTF. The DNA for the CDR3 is TGTGCCAGCAGTCCCCTCCCGGCTAACTATGGCTACACCTTC. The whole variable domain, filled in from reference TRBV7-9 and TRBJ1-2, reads DTGVSQNPRHKITKRGQNVTFRCDPISEHNRLYWYRQTLGQGPEFLTYFQNEAQLEKSRLLSDRFSAERPKGSFSTLEIQRTEQGDSAMYLCASSPLPANYGYTFGSGTRLTVV.

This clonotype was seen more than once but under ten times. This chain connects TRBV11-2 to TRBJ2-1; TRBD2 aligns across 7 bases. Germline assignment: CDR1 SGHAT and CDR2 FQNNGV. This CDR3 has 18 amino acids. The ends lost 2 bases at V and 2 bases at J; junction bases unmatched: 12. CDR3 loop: CASSLIGTSASPYNEQFF. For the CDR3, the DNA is TGTGCCAGCAGCTTAATTGGTACTAGCGCGTCACCCTACAATGAGCAGTTCTTC.

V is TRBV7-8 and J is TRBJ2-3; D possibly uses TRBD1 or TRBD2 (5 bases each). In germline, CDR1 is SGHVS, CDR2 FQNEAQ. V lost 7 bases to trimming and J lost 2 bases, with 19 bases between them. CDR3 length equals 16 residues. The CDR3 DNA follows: TGTGCCAGCAATTATCGGGGATTAGGGACCACAGATACGCAGTATTTT. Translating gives CASNYRGLGTTDTQYF.

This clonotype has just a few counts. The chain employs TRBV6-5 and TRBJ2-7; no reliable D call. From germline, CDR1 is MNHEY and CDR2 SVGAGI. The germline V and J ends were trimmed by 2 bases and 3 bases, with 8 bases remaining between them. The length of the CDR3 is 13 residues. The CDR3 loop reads CASSYAADYEQYF. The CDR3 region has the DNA TGTGCCAGCAGTTACGCTGCAGACTACGAGCAGTACTTC.

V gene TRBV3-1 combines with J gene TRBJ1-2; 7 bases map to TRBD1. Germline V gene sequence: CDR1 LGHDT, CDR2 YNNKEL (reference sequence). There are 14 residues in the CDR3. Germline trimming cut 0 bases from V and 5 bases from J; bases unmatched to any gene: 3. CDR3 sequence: CASSQDGTAYGYTF. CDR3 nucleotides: TGTGCCAGCAGCCAAGATGGGACAGCTTATGGCTACACCTTC. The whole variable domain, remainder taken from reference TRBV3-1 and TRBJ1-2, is DTAVSQTPKYLVTQMGNDKSIKCEQNLGHDTMYWYKQDSKKFLKIMFSYNNKELIINETVPNRFSPKSPDKAHLNLHINSLELGDSAVYFCASSQDGTAYGYTFGSGTRLTVV.

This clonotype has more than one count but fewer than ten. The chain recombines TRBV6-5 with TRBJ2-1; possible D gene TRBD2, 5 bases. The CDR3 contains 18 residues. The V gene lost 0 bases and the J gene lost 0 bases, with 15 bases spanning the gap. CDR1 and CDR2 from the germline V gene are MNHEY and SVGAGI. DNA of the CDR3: TGTGCCAGCAGTTACTCGATTAACCGGAGGAGCTCCTACAATGAGCAGTTCTTC. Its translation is CASSYSINRRSSYNEQFF.

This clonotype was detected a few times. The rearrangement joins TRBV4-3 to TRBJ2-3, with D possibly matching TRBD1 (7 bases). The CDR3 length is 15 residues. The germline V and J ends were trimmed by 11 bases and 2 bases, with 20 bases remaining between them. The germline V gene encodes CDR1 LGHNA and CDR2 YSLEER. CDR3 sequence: CASSGGSPFTDTQYF. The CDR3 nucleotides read TGCGCCTCCTCAGGGGGGTCCCCTTTCACAGATACGCAGTATTTT.

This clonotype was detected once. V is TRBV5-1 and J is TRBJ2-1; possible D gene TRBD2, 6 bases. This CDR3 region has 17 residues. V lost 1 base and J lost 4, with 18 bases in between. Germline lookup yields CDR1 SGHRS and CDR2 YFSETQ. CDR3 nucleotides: TGCGCCAGCAGCTTGACCCTCGCGGGGAGAGCGTACAATGAGCAGTTCTTC. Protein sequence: CASSLTLAGRAYNEQFF.

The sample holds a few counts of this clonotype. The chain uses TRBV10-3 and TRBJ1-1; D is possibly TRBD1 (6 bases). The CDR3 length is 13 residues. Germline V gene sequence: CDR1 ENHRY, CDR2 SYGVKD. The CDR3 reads CATRPRGRTEAFF. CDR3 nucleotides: TGTGCAACCCGGCCCAGGGGTCGAACTGAAGCTTTCTTT.

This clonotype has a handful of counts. CDR3 nucleotides: TGCGCCAGCAGCTTGGCCCAGGGTCAGAGTACTGAAGCTTTCTTT. Its protein product is CASSLAQGQSTEAFF. V and J are TRBV5-1 and TRBJ1-1, with D possibly matching TRBD1 (5 bases). The ends were cut back, 0 bases at V and 5 bases at J, with 14 bases in the middle. Germline assignment: CDR1 SGHRS and CDR2 YFSETQ. The CDR3 sequence is 15 residues long.

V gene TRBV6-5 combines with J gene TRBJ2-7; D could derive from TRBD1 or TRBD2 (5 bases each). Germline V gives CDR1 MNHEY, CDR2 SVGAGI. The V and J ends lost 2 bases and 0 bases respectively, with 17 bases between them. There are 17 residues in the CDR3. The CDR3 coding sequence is TGTGCCAGCAGTTACCGGGACGTTAGTTGGTCCTCCTACGAGCAGTACTTC. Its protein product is CASSYRDVSWSSYEQYF.

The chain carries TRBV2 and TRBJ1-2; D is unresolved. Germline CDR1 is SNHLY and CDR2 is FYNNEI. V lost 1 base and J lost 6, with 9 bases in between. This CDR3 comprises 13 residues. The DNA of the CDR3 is TGTGCCAGCAGTGAAGGGAATCCCGATGGCTACACCTTC. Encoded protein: CASSEGNPDGYTF.

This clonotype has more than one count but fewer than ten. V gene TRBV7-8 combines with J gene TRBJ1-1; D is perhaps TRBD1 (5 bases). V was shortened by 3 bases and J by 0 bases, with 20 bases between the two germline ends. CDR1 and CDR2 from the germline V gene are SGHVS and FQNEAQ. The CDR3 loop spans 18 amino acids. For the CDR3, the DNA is TGTGCCAGCAGCTTTAAATTGATTGGAGGGGTTTTGAACACTGAAGCTTTCTTT. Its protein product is CASSFKLIGGVLNTEAFF.

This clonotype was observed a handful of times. This CDR3 is CATSPTGLNTEAFF. Written as DNA, the CDR3 is TGTGCCACCAGTCCGACAGGGTTGAACACTGAAGCTTTCTTT. The chain combines TRBV15 with TRBJ1-1; 7 bases fit TRBD1. The CDR3 covers 14 residues. The V gene end was trimmed by 6 bases and the J gene end by 0 bases; junction bases not matched to a gene: 4. Looked up from germline, CDR1 is LNHNV and CDR2 is YYDKDF (reference sequence).

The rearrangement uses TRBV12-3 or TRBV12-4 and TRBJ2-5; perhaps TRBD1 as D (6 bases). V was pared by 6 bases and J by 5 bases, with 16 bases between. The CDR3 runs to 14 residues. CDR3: CASRPQGFAETQYF. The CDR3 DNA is TGTGCCAGCAGACCCCAGGGGTTTGCGGAGACCCAGTACTTC.

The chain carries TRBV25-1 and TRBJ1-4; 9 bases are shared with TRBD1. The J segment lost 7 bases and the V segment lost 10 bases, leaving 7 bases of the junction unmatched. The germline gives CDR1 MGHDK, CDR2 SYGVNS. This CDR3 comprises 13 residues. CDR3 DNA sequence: TGTGCCACCTTCTTGGACAGGGGTGAAAAACTGTTTTTT. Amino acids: CATFLDRGEKLFF. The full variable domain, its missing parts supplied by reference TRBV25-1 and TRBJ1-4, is EADIYQTPRYLVIGTGKKITLECSQTMGHDKMYWYQQDPGMELHLIHYSYGVNSTEKGDLSSESTVSRIRTEHFPLTLESARPSHTSQYLCATFLDRGEKLFFGSGTQLSVL.

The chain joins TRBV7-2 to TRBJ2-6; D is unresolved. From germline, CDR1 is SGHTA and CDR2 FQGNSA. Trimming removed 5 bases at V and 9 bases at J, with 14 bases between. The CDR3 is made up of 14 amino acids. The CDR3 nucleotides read TGTGCCAGCAGCCTCCCAAGCCCTGACAACGTCCTGACTTTC. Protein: CASSLPSPDNVLTF.

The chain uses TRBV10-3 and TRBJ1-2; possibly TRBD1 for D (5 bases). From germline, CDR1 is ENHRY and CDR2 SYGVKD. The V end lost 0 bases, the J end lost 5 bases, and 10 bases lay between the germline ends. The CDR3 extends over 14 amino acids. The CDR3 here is CAISESGRGYGYTF. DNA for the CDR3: TGTGCCATCAGTGAGTCGGGAAGGGGATATGGCTACACCTTC.

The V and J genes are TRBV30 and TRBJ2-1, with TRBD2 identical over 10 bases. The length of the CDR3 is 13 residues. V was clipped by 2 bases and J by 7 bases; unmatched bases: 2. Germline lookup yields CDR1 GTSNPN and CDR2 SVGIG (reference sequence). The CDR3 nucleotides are TGTGCCTGGAGTCAACTAGCGGGGAATGAGCAGTTCTTC. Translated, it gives CAWSQLAGNEQFF.